These 3 T cell receptor beta chains share one sample of origin, sequenced in a study of lymphopenia after photon versus proton radiotherapy. Repertoires were generated with immunoSEQ multiplex PCR, while TCRdb's copy carries only in-frame clones and drops some. This repertoire shows about 40,000 clones, more than 70% found once; its top ten account for approximately 10%. The material sequenced was peripheral blood, taken from a patient treated with proton-based radiotherapy. These receptors originate from a woman aged 70-85 years with pancreatic cancer. Some clones in this sample may be carry-over from other donors' samples.

V gene TRBV7-2 combines with J gene TRBJ2-7; TRBD2 agrees at 9 bases. From germline, CDR1 is SGHTA and CDR2 FQGNSA. V gave up 2 bases and J gave up 6 bases; unmatched junction bases: 2. CDR3 size: 13 residues. In nucleotides, the CDR3 is TGTGCCAGCAGCTTATATAGCGGGAGCGAGCAGTACTTC. Amino acids: CASSLYSGSEQYF.

The chain combines TRBV30 with TRBJ1-1; no clear D gene. CDR1 and CDR2 (germline): GTSNPN, SVGIG (reference sequence). The V gene lost 6 bases and the J gene lost 4 bases, with 12 bases spanning the gap. The CDR3 covers 12 residues. The CDR3 sequence is CACGRIPTEAFF. CDR3 bases: TGTGCCTGCGGACGTATCCCCACTGAAGCTTTCTTT.

The CDR3 DNA is TGTGCCAGCACCGGCACAGGGGCCCCATATGGCTACACCTTC. Amino acids: CASTGTGAPYGYTF. The chain recombines TRBV19 with TRBJ1-2, with 7 bases aligning to TRBD1. The CDR3 sequence is 14 residues long. V lost 9 bases, J lost 5 bases, and 12 bases stayed unmatched. The germline V gene encodes CDR1 LNHDA and CDR2 SQIVND (reference sequence).